The next 31 T cell receptor beta chains were all read from a single sample in a study of cytomegalovirus exposure and HLA in healthy donors. This PCR relied on a set of 60 Vbeta primers and 13 Jbeta primers. This table comes from immunoSEQ multiplex PCR, and its TCRdb copy is limited to in-frame clones, with some not included. Of about 190,000 clones listed, approximately 82% are singletons. The sequencing sample was made of PBMCs. The source of these receptors is a man in his forties in good health and CMV-seropositive.

This chain links TRBV19 with TRBJ1-2; 8 bases fit TRBD1. Germline CDR1 reads LNHDA; CDR2 reads SQIVND (reference sequence). V gave up 3 bases and J gave up 2 bases; unmatched junction bases: 8. This CDR3 is built from 16 residues. CDR3 bases: TGTGCCAGTAGTATTCGTACAGGGGGAGGCAACTATGGCTACACCTTC. Its translation is CASSIRTGGGNYGYTF.

V and J are TRBV19 and TRBJ1-4; no reliable D call. Between the trimmed V and J ends, which lost 7 bases and 0 bases, there was a span of 15 bases. In germline, CDR1 is LNHDA, CDR2 SQIVND (reference sequence). There are 16 residues in the CDR3. The chain's CDR3 is CASTPSIGTTNEKLFF. DNA for the CDR3: TGTGCCAGTACCCCCTCGATTGGCACAACTAATGAAAAACTGTTTTTT.

This chain connects TRBV2 to TRBJ2-2, with TRBD2 identical over 7 bases. Germline trimming cut 2 bases from V and 7 bases from J; bases unmatched to any gene: 10. In germline, CDR1 is SNHLY, CDR2 FYNNEI. This CDR3 is built from 16 residues. The DNA for the CDR3 is TGTGCCAGCAGTGAAAATCTAGCGGCAAGCGGCGGGGAGCTGTTTTTT. Its translation: CASSENLAASGGELFF.

The sample holds a few counts of this clone. The chain recombines TRBV28 with TRBJ1-5; 8 bases align to TRBD1. There are 18 residues in the CDR3. The junction had 15 bases not matched to a gene; V was cut back by 2 bases and J by 6 bases. Germline V lookup: CDR1 MDHEN, CDR2 SYDVKM. Written as DNA, the CDR3 is TGTGCCAGCAGTTTAAGGGAGTTGCGGACAGGGAGACGTCAGCCCCAGCATTTT. It specifies CASSLRELRTGRRQPQHF.

The V gene is TRBV6-5, the J gene TRBJ2-1; tentatively, D is TRBD1 (6 bases). This CDR3 spans 13 amino acids. The V end was cut by 7 bases, the J end by 2 bases, with 9 bases between. CDR1 is MNHEY, CDR2 SVGAGI, per germline. CDR3 sequence: CASTQGTYNEQFF. As DNA, the CDR3 is TGTGCCAGCACACAGGGTACCTACAATGAGCAGTTCTTC.

The chain combines TRBV11-3 with TRBJ1-5, with TRBD1 matching over 8 bases. Germline V gives CDR1 SGHNT, CDR2 YENEEA. This CDR3 has 18 amino acids. Trimming took 5 bases from V and 4 from J; bases not matched to a gene: 16. This CDR3 is CASSPKQTGVRRNQPQHF. CDR3 DNA sequence: TGTGCCAGCAGCCCAAAGCAGACAGGGGTAAGGAGGAATCAGCCCCAGCATTTT. The full variable domain, rest sourced from reference TRBV11-3 and TRBJ1-5, is EAGVVQSPRYKIIEKKQPVAFWCNPISGHNTLYWYLQNLGQGPELLIRYENEEAVDDSQLPKDRFSAERLKGVDSTLKIQPAELGDSAVYLCASSPKQTGVRRNQPQHFGDGTRLSIL.

The chain joins TRBV5-4 to TRBJ2-7, with 10 bases lining up with TRBD1. Germline CDR1 and CDR2: SGHNT and YYREEE (reference sequence). The CDR3 is 15 amino acids. V was pared by 0 bases and J by 5 bases, with 5 bases of the junction left unmatched. In DNA, the CDR3 is TGTGCCAGCAGCTTGGCAGGACAGGGGGTCAACGAGCAGTACTTC. It yields the protein CASSLAGQGVNEQYF.

In this sample, this clone turned up a few times. The rearrangement uses TRBV9 and TRBJ2-7; a possible D gene is TRBD1 (6 bases). The germline V and J ends were trimmed by 4 bases and 0 bases, with 11 bases remaining between them. Germline V lookup: CDR1 SGDLS, CDR2 YYNGEE. CDR3 length equals 14 residues. The CDR3 loop is CASSPQTGSYEQYF. The CDR3 coding sequence is TGTGCCAGCAGCCCGCAGACAGGCTCCTACGAGCAGTACTTC.

The chain carries TRBV27 and TRBJ2-5; 11 nucleotides agree with TRBD2. The tail of the sequence fits TRBJ2-7 better, so the J call may be wrong. CDR1 MNHEY and CDR2 SMNVEV come from the germline V gene (reference sequence). The CDR3 extends over 16 amino acids. CDR3 DNA: TGTGCCAGCAGTTTCACGGGGACTAGCGGCTCCTACGAGCAGTACTTC. This translates into CASSFTGTSGSYEQYF.

This clone was counted between two and nine times. This chain connects TRBV29-1 to TRBJ2-7, with 10 bases that match TRBD2. The CDR3 is 14 residues long. Trimming at V came to 5 bases and at J to 6 bases, leaving 10 bases not matched to a gene. Germline assignment: CDR1 SQVTM and CDR2 ANQGSEA. DNA for the CDR3: TGCAGCGTTCGGGAAGCGGGAGGGCCCCGCGAGCAGTACTTC. Amino acid sequence: CSVREAGGPREQYF.

This clone was found once. The V gene is TRBV7-2, the J gene TRBJ2-7, with TRBD2 identical over 10 bases. The germline V gene has CDR1 SGHTA and CDR2 FQGNSA. The CDR3 loop spans 15 amino acids. The junction had 7 bases not matched to a gene; V was cut back by 5 bases and J by 3 bases. The CDR3 protein is CASSRRTSGDYEQYF. The CDR3 DNA reads TGTGCCAGCAGCCGACGGACTAGCGGAGACTACGAGCAGTACTTC.

The chain couples TRBV6-5 to TRBJ2-1, with 10 bases identical to TRBD2. The CDR3 runs to 16 residues. Germline assignment: CDR1 MNHEY and CDR2 SVGAGI. V gave up 0 bases and J gave up 4 bases; unmatched junction bases: 3. The CDR3 DNA sequence: TGTGCCAGCAGTTACTCGACTAGCGGGTTGTACAATGAGCAGTTCTTC. This encodes CASSYSTSGLYNEQFF.

This clone was seen only a few times. The chain carries TRBV7-3 and TRBJ2-5; 13 positions agree with TRBD2. Per the germline V gene, CDR1 is SGHTA and CDR2 is FQGTGA. The length of the CDR3 is 15 residues. V was pared by 5 bases and J by 5 bases, with 5 bases of the junction left unmatched. Here the CDR3 DNA reads TGTGCCAGCAGCCTTGGGACTAGCGGGACTGAGACCCAGTACTTC. This translates into CASSLGTSGTETQYF.

The chain couples TRBV12-5 to TRBJ1-1, with D uncertain. The ends were cut back, 5 bases at V and 4 bases at J, with 11 bases in the middle. This CDR3 comprises 13 residues. Germline CDR1 LGHNT, CDR2 FRNRAP. Here the CDR3 DNA reads TGTGCTAGTGGTGGTGATGGAGGCACTGAAGCTTTCTTT. It translates to CASGGDGGTEAFF.

This clone turned up a few times. This chain's CDR3 is CAISGRENTEAFF. CDR3 nucleotides: TGTGCCATCAGTGGGAGGGAGAACACTGAAGCTTTCTTT. V gene TRBV10-3 combines with J gene TRBJ1-1; D gene ambiguous. The CDR3 is 13 residues long. Trimming shortened V by 4 bases and J by 1 base, and 7 bases separated the two germline ends. The germline V gene has CDR1 ENHRY and CDR2 SYGVKD.

The genes are TRBV6-5 and TRBJ2-3; 13 nucleotides agree with TRBD2. CDR1 and CDR2 (germline): MNHEY, SVGAGI. Germline trimming cut 7 bases from V and 8 bases from J; bases unmatched to any gene: 9. This CDR3 comprises 15 residues. CDR3 nucleotide sequence: TGTGCCAGCACCCAACTAGCGGGAGGGGAAGGTACGCAGTATTTT. This codes for CASTQLAGGEGTQYF.

This clone was detected only a few times. The V and J genes are TRBV5-4 and TRBJ1-1; maybe TRBD1 (5 bases). V gave up 1 base and J gave up 4 bases, with 11 bases separating them. Germline values: CDR1 SGHNT, CDR2 YYREEE (reference sequence). This CDR3 spans 14 amino acids. CDR3 sequence: CASSLPRVGTEAFF. The CDR3 nucleotides read TGTGCCAGCAGCTTGCCCAGGGTCGGCACTGAAGCTTTCTTT.

The rearrangement links TRBV7-6 to TRBJ2-1; 11 bases agree with TRBD1. The CDR3 consists of 15 residues. The trim removed 6 bases at V and 4 bases at J, leaving 5 bases unmatched. Looked up from germline, CDR1 is SGHVS and CDR2 is FNYEAQ. CDR3 sequence (DNA): TGTGCCAGCAGTACCGGGACAGGGGGGTACAATGAGCAGTTCTTC. Translation gives CASSTGTGGYNEQFF.

The chain links TRBV10-2 to TRBJ2-3, with 14 bases matching TRBD2. The V gene end was trimmed by 0 bases and the J gene end by 0 bases; junction bases not matched to a gene: 2. This CDR3 is built from 18 residues. CDR1 is WSHSY and CDR2 is SAAADI in the germline V gene. CDR3 nucleotides: TGCGCCAGCAGTGAGTCCGGGACTAGCGGGGGAAGCACAGATACGCAGTATTTT. Its translation is CASSESGTSGGSTDTQYF.

This clone has only a few counts. This chain links TRBV19 with TRBJ1-1; D is perhaps TRBD1 (5 bases). Trimming took off 3 bases at V and 5 bases at J, with 16 bases between the two ends. The CDR3 contains 15 residues. Germline CDR1 LNHDA, CDR2 SQIVND (reference sequence). In DNA form, the CDR3 reads TGTGCCAGTAGTATCGGGAGGGGAAGGCGTACTGAAGCTTTCTTT. Encoded protein: CASSIGRGRRTEAFF.

The chain carries TRBV5-1 and TRBJ1-1; the D gene is possibly TRBD1 (6 bases). Deletions cut 3 bases from V and 7 bases from J, with 16 bases between. The CDR3 sequence is 14 residues long. Germline CDR1 and CDR2: SGHRS and YFSETQ. CDR3 DNA sequence: TGCGCCAGCAGCTCGGGGATAGGACAGCTTGAAGCTTTCTTT. Translated: CASSSGIGQLEAFF.

This chain uses TRBV4-1 with TRBJ1-5; TRBD1 matches at 10 bases. The CDR3 runs 19 residues. V gave up 4 bases and J gave up 0 bases; unmatched junction bases: 12. Per germline, CDR1 MGHRA and CDR2 YSYEKL. This CDR3 reads CASSLAGTGALYSNQPQHF. The CDR3 nucleotides are TGCGCCAGCAGCCTGGCCGGGACAGGGGCCCTATATAGCAATCAGCCCCAGCATTTT.

With respect to this clone: A junction end diverges from the germline sequence, so it may reflect a read error. The chain employs TRBV19 and TRBJ1-1; weak D call: TRBD1 (6 bases). Per germline, CDR1 LNHDA and CDR2 SQIVND (reference sequence). This CDR3 region has 15 residues. Written as DNA, the CDR3 is TGTGCCAGTAGTATCCGAGGGCAGGGGAACGCTGAAGCTTTCTTT. Translation gives CASSIRGQGNAEAFF.

The J gene is TRBJ2-5, the V gene TRBV15; the match to TRBD1 covers 8 bases. Judging by the DNA end, TRBJ2-7 fits better; the J call may be wrong. The CDR3 is 15 amino acids. From germline, CDR1 is LNHNV and CDR2 YYDKDF (reference sequence). CDR3 sequence: CATSVDRVPTYEQYF. CDR3 DNA: TGTGCCACCAGCGTGGACAGGGTACCTACCTACGAGCAGTACTTC.

J is TRBJ2-3 and V is TRBV5-6; TRBD2 might be the D (6 bases). The CDR3 sequence is 15 residues long. V lost 0 bases and J lost 3, with 11 bases in between. CDR1 is SGHDT and CDR2 is YYEEEE in the germline V gene. The CDR3 coding sequence is TGTGCCAGCAGCTTGGGACGGGAGTGGACAGATACGCAGTATTTT. Protein: CASSLGREWTDTQYF.

The chain has TRBV9 and TRBJ2-7, with 9 bases that match TRBD2. Germline V gene data show CDR1 as SGDLS and CDR2 as YYNGEE. This CDR3 has 18 residues. The J segment lost 0 bases and the V segment lost 0 bases, leaving 10 bases of the junction unmatched. The CDR3 protein is CASSVAPGAGGFSYEQYF. DNA for the CDR3: TGTGCCAGCAGCGTAGCCCCTGGAGCGGGAGGTTTCTCCTACGAGCAGTACTTC.

V and J are TRBV28 and TRBJ2-7, with D possibly matching TRBD2 (6 bases). V was clipped by 2 bases and J by 7 bases, with 15 bases between them. Germline V gives CDR1 MDHEN, CDR2 SYDVKM. The CDR3 covers 14 residues. CDR3 loop: CASSLGTGVSEQYF. CDR3 coding DNA: TGTGCCAGCAGTTTAGGGACGGGGGTCTCTGAGCAGTACTTC.

The chain couples TRBV7-9 to TRBJ1-1, with 10 bases fitting TRBD1. The junction had 2 bases not matched to a gene; V was cut back by 3 bases and J by 1 base. From germline, CDR1 is SEHNR and CDR2 FQNEAQ (reference sequence). CDR3 length: 15 residues. The CDR3 loop is CASSLTGGKNTEAFF. CDR3 DNA: TGTGCCAGCAGCTTGACAGGGGGCAAGAACACTGAAGCTTTCTTT.

The chain uses TRBV18 and TRBJ1-5; 9 bases align to TRBD1. V lost 3 bases to trimming and J lost 8 bases; unmatched junction nucleotides: 2. The CDR3 spans 13 residues. Germline loops: CDR1 KGHSH, CDR2 LQKENI. This chain's CDR3 is CASSPDRGKPQHF. For the CDR3, the DNA is TGTGCCAGCTCACCGGACAGGGGTAAGCCCCAGCATTTT.

The chain's CDR3 is CASSTTRDRTYEQYF. In nucleotides, the CDR3 is TGTGCCAGCAGCACCACCCGGGACAGGACCTACGAGCAGTACTTC. V gene TRBV5-6 combines with J gene TRBJ2-7, with 8 positions matching TRBD1. This CDR3 spans 15 amino acids. Germline V gives CDR1 SGHDT, CDR2 YYEEEE. The ends lost 4 bases at V and 2 bases at J; junction bases unmatched: 8.

A note on this clone: The conserved phenylalanine or tryptophan normally closing the CDR3 is absent here, so this likely arose from a read error. The V gene is TRBV11-3, the J gene TRBJ2-7; 8 positions match TRBD2. Trimming at V came to 5 bases and at J to 3 bases, leaving 9 bases not matched to a gene. CDR1 is SGHNT and CDR2 is YENEEA in the germline V gene. This CDR3 contains 15 residues. The CDR3 loop is CASSRARGLGYEQYS. The DNA for the CDR3 is TGTGCCAGCAGCCGGGCCCGGGGACTAGGCTACGAGCAGTACTCC.